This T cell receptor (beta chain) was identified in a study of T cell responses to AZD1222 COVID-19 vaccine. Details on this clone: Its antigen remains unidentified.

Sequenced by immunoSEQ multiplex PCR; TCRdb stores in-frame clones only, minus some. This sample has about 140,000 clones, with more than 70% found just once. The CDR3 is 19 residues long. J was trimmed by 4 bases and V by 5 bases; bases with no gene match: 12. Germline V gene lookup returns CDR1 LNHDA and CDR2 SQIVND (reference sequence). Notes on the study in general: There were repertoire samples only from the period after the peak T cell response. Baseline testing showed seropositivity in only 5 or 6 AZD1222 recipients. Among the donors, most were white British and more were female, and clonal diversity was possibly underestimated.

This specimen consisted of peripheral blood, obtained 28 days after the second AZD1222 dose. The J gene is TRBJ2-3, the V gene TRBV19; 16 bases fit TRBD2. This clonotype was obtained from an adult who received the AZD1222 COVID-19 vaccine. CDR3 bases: TGTGCCAGTAGTCTAATCGGGACTAGCGGGAGGGCCGGGTCAGATACGCAGTATTTT. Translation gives CASSLIGTSGRAGSDTQYF.